This T cell receptor (beta chain) emerged from a study of immune evolution from preneoplasia to lung adenocarcinoma. Germline CDR1 and CDR2: SGHKS and YYEKEE (reference sequence). V lost 1 base and J lost 7, with 20 bases in between. CDR3 length: 16 residues. The repertoire was sequenced with immunoSEQ multiplex PCR; TCRdb's copy has only in-frame clones and lacks some. The profile shows 8,000 or so clones, around 73% of them singletons. This chain uses TRBV5-5 with TRBJ1-2; D is undetermined. This TCR derives from a donor at least 70 years old with lung adenocarcinoma. Sequenced sample: FFPE minimally invasive lung adenocarcinoma tissue. The CDR3 DNA reads TGTGCCAGCAGCTTGTCTGGATCTCTGAATGTGGGTGGCTACACCTTC. This gives the protein CASSLSGSLNVGGYTF.